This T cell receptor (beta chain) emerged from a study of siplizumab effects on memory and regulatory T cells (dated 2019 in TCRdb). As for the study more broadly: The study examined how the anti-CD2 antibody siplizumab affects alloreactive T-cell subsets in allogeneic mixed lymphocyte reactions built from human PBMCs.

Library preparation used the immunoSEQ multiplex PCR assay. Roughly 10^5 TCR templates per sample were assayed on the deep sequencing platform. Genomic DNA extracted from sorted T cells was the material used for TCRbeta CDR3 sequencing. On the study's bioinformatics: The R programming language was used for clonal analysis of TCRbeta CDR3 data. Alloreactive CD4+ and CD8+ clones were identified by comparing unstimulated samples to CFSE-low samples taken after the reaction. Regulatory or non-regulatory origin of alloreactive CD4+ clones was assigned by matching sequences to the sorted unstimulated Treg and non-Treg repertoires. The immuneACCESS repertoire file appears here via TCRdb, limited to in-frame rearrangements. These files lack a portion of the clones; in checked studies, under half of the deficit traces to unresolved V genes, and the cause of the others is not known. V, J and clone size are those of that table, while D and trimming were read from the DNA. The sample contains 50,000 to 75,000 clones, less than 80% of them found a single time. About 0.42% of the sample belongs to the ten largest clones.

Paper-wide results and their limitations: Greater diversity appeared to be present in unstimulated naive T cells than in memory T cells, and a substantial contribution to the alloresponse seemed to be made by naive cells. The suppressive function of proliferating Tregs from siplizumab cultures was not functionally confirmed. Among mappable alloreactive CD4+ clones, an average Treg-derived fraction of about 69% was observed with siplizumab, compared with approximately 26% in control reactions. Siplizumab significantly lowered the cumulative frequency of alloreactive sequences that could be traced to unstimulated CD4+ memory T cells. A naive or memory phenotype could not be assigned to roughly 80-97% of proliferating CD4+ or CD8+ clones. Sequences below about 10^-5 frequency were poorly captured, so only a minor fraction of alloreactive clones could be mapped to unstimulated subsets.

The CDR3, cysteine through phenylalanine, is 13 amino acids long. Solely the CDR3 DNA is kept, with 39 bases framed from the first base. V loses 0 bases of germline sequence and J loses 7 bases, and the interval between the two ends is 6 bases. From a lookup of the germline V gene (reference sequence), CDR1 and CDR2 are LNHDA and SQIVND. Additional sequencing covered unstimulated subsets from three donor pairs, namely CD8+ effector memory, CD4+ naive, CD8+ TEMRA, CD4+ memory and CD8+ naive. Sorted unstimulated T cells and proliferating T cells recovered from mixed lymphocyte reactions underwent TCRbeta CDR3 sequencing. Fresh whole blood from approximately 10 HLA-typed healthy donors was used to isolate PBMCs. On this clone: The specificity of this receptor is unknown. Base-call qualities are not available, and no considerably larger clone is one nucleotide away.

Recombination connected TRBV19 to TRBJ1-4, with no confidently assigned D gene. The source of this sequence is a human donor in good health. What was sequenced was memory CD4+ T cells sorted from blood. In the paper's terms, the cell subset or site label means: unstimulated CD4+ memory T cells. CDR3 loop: CASSIDWVEKLFF. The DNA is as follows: TGTGCCAGTAGTATAGATTGGGTTGAAAAACTGTTTTTT.